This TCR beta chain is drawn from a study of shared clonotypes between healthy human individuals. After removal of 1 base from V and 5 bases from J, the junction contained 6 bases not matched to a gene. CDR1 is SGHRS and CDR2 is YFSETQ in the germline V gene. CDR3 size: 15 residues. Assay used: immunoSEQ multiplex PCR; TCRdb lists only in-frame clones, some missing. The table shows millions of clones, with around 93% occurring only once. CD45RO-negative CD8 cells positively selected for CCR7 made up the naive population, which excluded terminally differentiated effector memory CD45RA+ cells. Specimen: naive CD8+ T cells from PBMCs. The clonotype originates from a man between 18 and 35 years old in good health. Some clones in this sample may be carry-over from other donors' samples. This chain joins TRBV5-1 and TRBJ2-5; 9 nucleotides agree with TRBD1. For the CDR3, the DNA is TGCGCCAGCAGCTTGACGGACAGGGGAGGGGAGACCCAGTACTTC. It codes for CASSLTDRGGETQYF.